This entry lists 3 T cell receptor beta chains sequenced from one sample in a study of blood T cell repertoires in COVID-19. Measured with immunoSEQ multiplex PCR; TCRdb has only the in-frame clones, and not every one. The table lists some 42,000 clones, approximately 92% of them singletons. Input material: peripheral blood. The receptors derive from a man aged 25 to 40 with active or convalescent COVID-19.

The chain combines TRBV28 with TRBJ2-3; D possibly corresponds to TRBD2 (6 bases). CDR1 is MDHEN, CDR2 SYDVKM, per germline. The CDR3 totals 15 residues. V lost 5 bases, J lost 3 bases, and 15 bases lay in between. The CDR3 spells CASSRGAGWTDTQYF. The DNA of the CDR3 is TGTGCCAGCAGTCGCGGGGCGGGGTGGACAGATACGCAGTATTTT.

This chain connects TRBV9 to TRBJ2-4; D perhaps matches TRBD2 (5 bases). The CDR3 length is 16 residues. Germline V gene sequence: CDR1 SGDLS, CDR2 YYNGEE. The V end lost 4 bases, the J end lost 0 bases, and 14 bases lay between the germline ends. The CDR3 sequence is CASSPTPEGAKNIQYF. The CDR3 region has the DNA TGTGCCAGCAGCCCAACCCCCGAGGGAGCCAAAAACATTCAGTACTTC.

CDR3 DNA sequence: TGTGCCAGCAGCTTAGCGCGGAACCCGAGGGAAAAACTGTTTTTT. Its translation is CASSLARNPREKLFF. The chain couples TRBV7-8 to TRBJ1-4; unclear D gene. There are 15 residues in the CDR3. Germline loops: CDR1 SGHVS, CDR2 FQNEAQ. V lost 0 bases, J lost 8 bases, and 13 bases lay in between.